This T cell receptor (beta chain) was identified during a study of tumor-infiltrating lymphocytes in localized non-small cell lung cancer. CDR1 and CDR2 (germline): SEHNR, FQNEAQ (reference sequence). Trimming stripped 3 bases from V and 6 bases from J, with 11 bases between. The CDR3 extends over 14 amino acids. Sequencing used immunoSEQ multiplex PCR; TCRdb keeps in-frame clones, though not all of them. The sample has about 15,000 clones, under 80% seen once; the top ten hold 6% to 7%. The sequencing input was lung tumor tissue. V and J are TRBV7-9 and TRBJ1-4, with D unclear. The receptor's source is a human donor with non-small cell lung cancer. The CDR3 here is CASSFGQAYEKLFF. CDR3 nucleotides: TGTGCCAGCAGCTTTGGGCAGGCGTATGAAAAACTGTTTTTT. The entire variable domain, with the rest obtained from reference TRBV7-9 and TRBJ1-4, is as follows: DTGVSQNPRHKITKRGQNVTFRCDPISEHNRLYWYRQTLGQGPEFLTYFQNEAQLEKSRLLSDRFSAERPKGSFSTLEIQRTEQGDSAMYLCASSFGQAYEKLFFGSGTQLSVL.